This T cell receptor beta chain was sequenced in a study of cytomegalovirus exposure and HLA in healthy donors. The study drew the donors from its roughly 120-subject validation cohort, separate from the roughly 700-subject first cohort. To note about this clone: Antigen specificity is unknown.

The CDR3 runs to 12 residues. J gave up 4 bases and V 6 bases, and 1 base lay outside the gene matches. CDR1 and CDR2 from the germline V gene are MNHEY and SVGAGI. Whole-study findings and limits: In vitro experiments confirmed that a few CMV-associated chains were specific for CMV antigens. The classifier reportedly diagnosed cytomegalovirus status with high specificity and sensitivity. The listing of 150 to 200 TCR beta chains classed them as cytomegalovirus-associated.

The table came from immunoSEQ multiplex PCR; TCRdb's copy has only in-frame clones and leaves some out. This sample has hundreds of thousands of clones, with 70% to 90% found just once. The chain uses TRBV6-5 and TRBJ1-1; TRBD1 aligns across 8 bases. Sequenced sample: PBMCs. The sequence derives from a young woman in good health and CMV-seronegative. Here the CDR3 reads CASRTGGTEAFF. Written as DNA, the CDR3 is TGTGCCAGCAGAACAGGGGGCACTGAAGCTTTCTTT.